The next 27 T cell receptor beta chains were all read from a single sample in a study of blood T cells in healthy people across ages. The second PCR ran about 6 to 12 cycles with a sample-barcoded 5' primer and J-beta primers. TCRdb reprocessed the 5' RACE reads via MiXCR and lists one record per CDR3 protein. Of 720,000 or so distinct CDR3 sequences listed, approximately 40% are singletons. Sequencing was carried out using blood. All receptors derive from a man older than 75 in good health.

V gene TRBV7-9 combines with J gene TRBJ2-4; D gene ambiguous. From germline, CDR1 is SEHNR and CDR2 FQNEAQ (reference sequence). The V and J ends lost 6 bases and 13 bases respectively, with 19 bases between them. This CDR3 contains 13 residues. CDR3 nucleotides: TGTGCCAGCAGTTCCGGGCCGGTCAAAGAGCAGTACTTC. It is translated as CASSSGPVKEQYF.

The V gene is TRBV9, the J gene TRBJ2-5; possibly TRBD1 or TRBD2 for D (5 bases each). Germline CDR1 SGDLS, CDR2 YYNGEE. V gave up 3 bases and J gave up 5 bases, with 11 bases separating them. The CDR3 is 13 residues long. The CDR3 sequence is CASSARDGETQYF. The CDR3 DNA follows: TGTGCCAGCAGCGCCCGGGACGGGGAGACCCAGTACTTC.

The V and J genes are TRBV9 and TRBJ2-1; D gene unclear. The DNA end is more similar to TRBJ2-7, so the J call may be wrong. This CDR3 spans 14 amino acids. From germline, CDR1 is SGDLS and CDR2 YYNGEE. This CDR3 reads CASSVDGPSGEQYF. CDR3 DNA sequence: TGTGCCAGCAGCGTAGACGGCCCTTCAGGCGAGCAGTACTTC.

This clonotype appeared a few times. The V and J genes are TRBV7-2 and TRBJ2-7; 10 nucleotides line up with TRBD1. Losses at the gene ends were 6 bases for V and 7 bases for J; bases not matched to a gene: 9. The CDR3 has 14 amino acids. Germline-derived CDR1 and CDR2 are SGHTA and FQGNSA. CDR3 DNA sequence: TGTGCCAGCAGTTACCGGGACAGGGGCACGGAGCAGTACTTC. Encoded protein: CASSYRDRGTEQYF.

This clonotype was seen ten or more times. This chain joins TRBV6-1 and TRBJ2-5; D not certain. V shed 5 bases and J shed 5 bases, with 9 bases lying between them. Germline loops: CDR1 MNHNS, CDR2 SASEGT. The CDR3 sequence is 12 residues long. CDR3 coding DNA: TGTGCCAGCAGTCGTAAGTGGGAGACCCAGTACTTC. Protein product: CASSRKWETQYF.

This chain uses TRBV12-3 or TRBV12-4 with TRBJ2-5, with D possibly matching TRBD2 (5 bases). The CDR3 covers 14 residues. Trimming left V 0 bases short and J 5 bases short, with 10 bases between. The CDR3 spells CASSLALGGETQYF. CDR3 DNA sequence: TGTGCCAGCAGTTTAGCCCTCGGCGGGGAGACCCAGTACTTC.

CDR3 protein: CASSFQGQANQPQHF. The DNA of the CDR3 is TGTGCCAGCAGTTTCCAGGGACAAGCCAATCAGCCCCAGCATTTT. This sequence joins TRBV27 and TRBJ1-5; perhaps TRBD1 as D (6 bases). V shed 3 bases and J shed 3 bases, with 12 bases lying between them. This CDR3 comprises 15 residues. In germline, CDR1 is MNHEY, CDR2 SMNVEV (reference sequence).

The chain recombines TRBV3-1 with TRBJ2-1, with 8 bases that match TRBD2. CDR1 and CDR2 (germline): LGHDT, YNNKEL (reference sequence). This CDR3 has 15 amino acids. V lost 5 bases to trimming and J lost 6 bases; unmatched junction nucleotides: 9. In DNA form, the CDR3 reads TGTGCCAGCAGCTACCCGGGACTAGGTAGCAATGAGCAGTTCTTC. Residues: CASSYPGLGSNEQFF.

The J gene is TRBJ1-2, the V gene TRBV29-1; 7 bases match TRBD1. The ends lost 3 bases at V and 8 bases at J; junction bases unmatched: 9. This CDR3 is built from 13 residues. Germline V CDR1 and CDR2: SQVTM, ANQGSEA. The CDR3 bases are TGCAGCGTTGACGTAACAGGGGATTGGGGCTACACCTTC. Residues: CSVDVTGDWGYTF.

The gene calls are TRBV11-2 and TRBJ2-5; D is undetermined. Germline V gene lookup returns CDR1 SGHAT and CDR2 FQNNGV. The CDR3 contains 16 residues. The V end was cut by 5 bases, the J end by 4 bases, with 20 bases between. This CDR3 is CASSAVTRWGRETQYF. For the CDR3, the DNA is TGTGCCAGCAGCGCAGTCACAAGATGGGGTAGAGAGACCCAGTACTTC.

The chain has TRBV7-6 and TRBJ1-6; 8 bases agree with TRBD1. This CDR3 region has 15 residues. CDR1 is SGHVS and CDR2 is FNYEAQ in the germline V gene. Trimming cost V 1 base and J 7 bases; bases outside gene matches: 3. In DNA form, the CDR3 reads TGTGCCAGCAGCTTAGAGGACAGGGAAAATTCACCCCTCCACTTT. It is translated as CASSLEDRENSPLHF. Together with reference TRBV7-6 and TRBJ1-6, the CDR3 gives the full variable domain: GAGVSQSPRYKVTKRGQDVALRCDPISGHVSLYWYRQALGQGPEFLTYFNYEAQQDKSGLPNDRFSAERPEGSISTLTIQRTEQRDSAMYRCASSLEDRENSPLHFGNGTRLTVT.

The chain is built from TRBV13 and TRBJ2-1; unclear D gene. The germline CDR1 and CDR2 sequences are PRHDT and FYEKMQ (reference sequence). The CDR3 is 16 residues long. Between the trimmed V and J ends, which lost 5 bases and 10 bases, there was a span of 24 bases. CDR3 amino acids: CASSPLIESASGEQFF. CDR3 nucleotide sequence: TGTGCCAGCAGCCCCCTGATTGAGTCAGCCTCTGGAGAGCAGTTCTTC. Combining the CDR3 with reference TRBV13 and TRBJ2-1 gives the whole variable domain AAGVIQSPRHLIKEKRETATLKCYPIPRHDTVYWYQQGPGQDPQFLISFYEKMQSDKGSIPDRFSAQQFSDYHSELNMSSLELGDSALYFCASSPLIESASGEQFFGPGTRLTVL.

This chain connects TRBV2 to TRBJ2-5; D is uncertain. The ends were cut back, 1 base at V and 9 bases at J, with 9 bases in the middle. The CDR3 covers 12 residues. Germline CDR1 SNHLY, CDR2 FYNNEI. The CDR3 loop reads CASSEVPLAQYF. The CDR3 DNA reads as TGTGCCAGCAGTGAAGTACCCCTGGCCCAGTACTTC.

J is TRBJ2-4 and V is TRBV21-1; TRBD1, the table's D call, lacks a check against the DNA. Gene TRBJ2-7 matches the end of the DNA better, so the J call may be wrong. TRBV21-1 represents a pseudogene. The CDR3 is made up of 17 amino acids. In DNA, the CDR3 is TGTGCCAGCACGACCCACTCTGGAGGGGGTTCTGGCCACGAGCAGTACTTC. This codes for CASTTHSGGGSGHEQYF.

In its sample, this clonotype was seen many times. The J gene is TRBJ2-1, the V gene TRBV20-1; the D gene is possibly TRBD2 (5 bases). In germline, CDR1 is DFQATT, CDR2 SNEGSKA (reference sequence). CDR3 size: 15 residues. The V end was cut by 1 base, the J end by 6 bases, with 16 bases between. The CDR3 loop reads CSARAGLGRSNEQFF. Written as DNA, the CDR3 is TGCAGTGCTAGAGCCGGACTGGGCCGATCCAATGAGCAGTTCTTC.

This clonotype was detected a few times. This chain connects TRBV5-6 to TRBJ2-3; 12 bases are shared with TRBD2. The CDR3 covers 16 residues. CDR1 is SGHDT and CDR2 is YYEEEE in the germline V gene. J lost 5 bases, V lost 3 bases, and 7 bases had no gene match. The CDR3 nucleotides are TGTGCCAGCAGCTCTCCTAGCGGGGGGGCCATAGATACGCAGTATTTT. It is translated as CASSSPSGGAIDTQYF.

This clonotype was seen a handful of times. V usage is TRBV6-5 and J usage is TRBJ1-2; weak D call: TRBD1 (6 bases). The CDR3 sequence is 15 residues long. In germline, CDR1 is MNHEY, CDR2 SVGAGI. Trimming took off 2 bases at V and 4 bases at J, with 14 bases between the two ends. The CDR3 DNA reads TGTGCCAGCAGTTACCGGAAACAGGGAACCTATGGCTACACCTTC. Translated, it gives CASSYRKQGTYGYTF.

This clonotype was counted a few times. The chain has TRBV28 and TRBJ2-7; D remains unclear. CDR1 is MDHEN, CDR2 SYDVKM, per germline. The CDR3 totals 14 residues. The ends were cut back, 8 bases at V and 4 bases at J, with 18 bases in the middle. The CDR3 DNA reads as TGTGCCAGCGCCCCGGACCCCACTCGTTACGAGCAGTACTTC. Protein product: CASAPDPTRYEQYF.

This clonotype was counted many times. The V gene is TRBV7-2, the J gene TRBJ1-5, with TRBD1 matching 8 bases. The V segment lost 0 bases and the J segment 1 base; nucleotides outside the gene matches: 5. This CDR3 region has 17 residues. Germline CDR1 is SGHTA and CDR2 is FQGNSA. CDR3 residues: CASSLAGQGASNQPQHF. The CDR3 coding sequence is TGTGCCAGCAGCTTAGCCGGGCAGGGGGCGAGCAATCAGCCCCAGCATTTT.

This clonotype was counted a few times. The chain's CDR3 is CASSLGPRDLNEQYF. CDR3 DNA sequence: TGTGCCAGCAGCTTGGGCCCCAGGGACCTCAACGAGCAGTACTTC. The genes are TRBV5-4 and TRBJ2-5, with D perhaps TRBD1 or TRBD2 (5 bases each). The J call could be wrong; TRBJ2-7 is a better fit for the DNA end. This CDR3 region has 15 residues. Germline V CDR1 and CDR2: SGHNT, YYREEE (reference sequence).

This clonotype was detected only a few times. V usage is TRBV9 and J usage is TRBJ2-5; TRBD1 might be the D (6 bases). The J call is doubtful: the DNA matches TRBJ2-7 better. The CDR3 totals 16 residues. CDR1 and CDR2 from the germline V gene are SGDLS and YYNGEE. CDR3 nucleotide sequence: TGTGCCAGCAGCGTAGAGTCGGCAGGGGTGGTCTACGAGCAGTACTTC. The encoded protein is CASSVESAGVVYEQYF.

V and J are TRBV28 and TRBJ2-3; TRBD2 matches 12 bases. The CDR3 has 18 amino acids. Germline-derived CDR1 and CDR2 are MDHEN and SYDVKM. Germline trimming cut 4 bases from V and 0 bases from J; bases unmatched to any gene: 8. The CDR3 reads CASSSPGLAGASTDTQYF. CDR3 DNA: TGTGCCAGCAGTTCGCCGGGACTAGCGGGCGCCAGCACAGATACGCAGTATTTT. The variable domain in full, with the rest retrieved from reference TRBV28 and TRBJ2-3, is DVKVTQSSRYLVKRTGEKVFLECVQDMDHENMFWYRQDPGLGLRLIYFSYDVKMKEKGDIPEGYSVSREKKERFSLILESASTNQTSMYLCASSSPGLAGASTDTQYFGPGTRLTVL.

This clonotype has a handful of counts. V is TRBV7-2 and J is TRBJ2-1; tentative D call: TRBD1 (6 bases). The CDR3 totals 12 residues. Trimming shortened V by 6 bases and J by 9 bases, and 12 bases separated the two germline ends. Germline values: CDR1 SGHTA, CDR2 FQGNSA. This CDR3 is CASSQQGREQFF. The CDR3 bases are TGTGCCAGCAGTCAACAGGGTCGTGAGCAGTTCTTC. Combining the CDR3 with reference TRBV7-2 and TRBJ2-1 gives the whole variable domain GAGVSQSPSNKVTEKGKDVELRCDPISGHTALYWYRQSLGQGLEFLIYFQGNSAPDKSGLPSDRFSAERTGGSVSTLTIQRTQQEDSAVYLCASSQQGREQFFGPGTRLTVL.

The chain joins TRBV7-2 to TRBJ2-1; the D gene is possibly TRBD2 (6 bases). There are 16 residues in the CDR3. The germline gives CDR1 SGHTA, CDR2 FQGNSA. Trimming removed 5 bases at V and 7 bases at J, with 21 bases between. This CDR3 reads CASSPALGSGLNEQFF. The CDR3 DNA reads TGTGCCAGCAGCCCCGCATTGGGGAGCGGGTTAAATGAGCAGTTCTTC. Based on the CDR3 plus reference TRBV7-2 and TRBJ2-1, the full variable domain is GAGVSQSPSNKVTEKGKDVELRCDPISGHTALYWYRQSLGQGLEFLIYFQGNSAPDKSGLPSDRFSAERTGGSVSTLTIQRTQQEDSAVYLCASSPALGSGLNEQFFGPGTRLTVL.

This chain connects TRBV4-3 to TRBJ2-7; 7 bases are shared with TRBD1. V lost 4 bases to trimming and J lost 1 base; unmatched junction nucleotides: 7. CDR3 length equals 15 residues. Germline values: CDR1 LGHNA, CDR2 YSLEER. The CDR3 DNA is TGCGCCAGCAGCCGTGACCGGGACAGTTCCTACGAGCAGTACTTC. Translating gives CASSRDRDSSYEQYF.

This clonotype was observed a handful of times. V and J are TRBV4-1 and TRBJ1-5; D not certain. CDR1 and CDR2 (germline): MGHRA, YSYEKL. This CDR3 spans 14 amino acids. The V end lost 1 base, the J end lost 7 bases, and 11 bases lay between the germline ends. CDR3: CASSQVTLLQPQHF. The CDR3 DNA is TGCGCCAGCAGCCAAGTGACACTTCTCCAGCCCCAGCATTTT.

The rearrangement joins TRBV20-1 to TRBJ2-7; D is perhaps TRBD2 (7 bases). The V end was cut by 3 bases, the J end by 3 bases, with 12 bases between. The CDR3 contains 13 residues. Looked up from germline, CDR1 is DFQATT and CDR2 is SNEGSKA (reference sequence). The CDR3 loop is CSASAGEGYEQYF. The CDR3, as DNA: TGCAGTGCTAGCGCAGGGGAGGGCTACGAGCAGTACTTC.